This T cell receptor (beta chain) was sequenced during a study of shared clonotypes between healthy human individuals. General study findings and limits: Generally, naive subsets (rather than memory subsets) showed larger estimated richness.

A word on this clone: No antigen is known for it.

TCRdb keeps only in-frame clones here, not all; method: immunoSEQ multiplex PCR. The sample consists of over 950,000 clones, 70% to 85% of them appearing once. The CDR3 length is 11 residues. With 6 bases removed from V and 6 bases from J, the gap between germline ends came to 12 bases. Germline V lookup: CDR1 DFQATT, CDR2 SNEGSKA (reference sequence). The sequenced sample consisted of memory CD4+ T cells from PBMCs. Subset noted: CD45RA-negative fraction. This chain uses TRBV20-1 with TRBJ2-7, with D tentatively TRBD2 (5 bases). This TCR was sampled from a young man in good health. Some clones in this sample may be carry-over from other donors' samples. CDR3 amino acids: CSAPLSGEQYF. In nucleotides, the CDR3 is TGCAGTGCCCCATTGAGCGGCGAGCAGTACTTC.